This TCR beta chain appears in the sequencing data of a study of cytomegalovirus exposure and HLA in healthy donors. This CDR3 is built from 14 residues. Germline loops: CDR1 SGHVS, CDR2 FQNEAQ. J was trimmed by 4 bases and V by 5 bases; bases with no gene match: 3. Comments on this clone: Antigen: not known.

The study, taken as a whole, reports: V segments that were indistinguishable, TRBV6-2 and TRBV6-3 among them, were omitted from analysis.

Primers: 60 Vbeta forward and 13 Jbeta reverse. Clones were sequenced by immunoSEQ multiplex PCR, and TCRdb holds only the in-frame ones, with some missing. The table includes some 110,000 clones, roughly 83% detected once. The sequenced material came from PBMCs. This sequence was found in a woman in her late teens or twenties in good health and CMV-seropositive. V usage is TRBV7-8 and J usage is TRBJ1-2; TRBD1 matches 11 bases. CDR3 in DNA: TGTGCCAGCAGCCGGACAGGGGGCCTCTATGGCTACACCTTC. Protein product: CASSRTGGLYGYTF.